What follows describes a single T cell receptor (beta chain). The antigen is not known. Germline CDR1 and CDR2: WSHSY and SAAADI. The CDR3 covers 16 residues. V was clipped by 3 bases and J by 1 base; unmatched bases: 6. The data stem from a study of cytomegalovirus exposure and HLA in healthy donors. Study summary: Membership in the Caucasian-associated ancestry cluster was found for about four fifths of 398 genotyped donors. Study-wide results and caveats: Most TCR sequences showed up rarely, but some public TCRs showed up in many donors. A few chains linked to CMV were shown in vitro to be specific for CMV antigens.

Amplification used 60 Vbeta primers and 13 Jbeta primers. Profiled with immunoSEQ multiplex PCR; TCRdb holds only in-frame clones, not every one. The sample gives 130,000 to 150,000 clones, approximately 71% of which show up once; about 5.3% is in the top ten. The TCR was taken from a woman aged 50 to 60 in good health and CMV-seronegative. The genes are TRBV10-2 and TRBJ1-1, with TRBD1 matching over 9 bases. Material: PBMCs. Written as DNA, the CDR3 is TGCGCCAGCAGTGAACGGGACAGGGCGCCGAACACTGAAGCTTTCTTT. It yields the protein CASSERDRAPNTEAFF.